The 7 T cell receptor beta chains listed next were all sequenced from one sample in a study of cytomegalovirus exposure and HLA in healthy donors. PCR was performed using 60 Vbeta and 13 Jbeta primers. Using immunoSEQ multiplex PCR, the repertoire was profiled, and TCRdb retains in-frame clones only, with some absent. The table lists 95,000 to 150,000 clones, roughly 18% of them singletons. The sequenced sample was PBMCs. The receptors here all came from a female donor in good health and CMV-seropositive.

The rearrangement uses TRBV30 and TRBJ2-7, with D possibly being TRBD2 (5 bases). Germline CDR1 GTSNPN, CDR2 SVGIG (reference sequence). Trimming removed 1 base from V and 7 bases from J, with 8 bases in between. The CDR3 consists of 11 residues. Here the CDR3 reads CAWSGRREQYF. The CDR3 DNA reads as TGTGCCTGGAGTGGTCGGAGGGAGCAGTACTTC.

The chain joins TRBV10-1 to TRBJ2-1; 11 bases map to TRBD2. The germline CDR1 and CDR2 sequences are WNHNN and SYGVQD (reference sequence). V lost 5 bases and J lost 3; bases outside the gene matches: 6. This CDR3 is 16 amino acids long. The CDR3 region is CASSSGGTSGYNEQFF. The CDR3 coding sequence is TGCGCCAGCAGTTCCGGAGGGACTAGCGGCTACAATGAGCAGTTCTTC.

The CDR3 here is CATSKGGGYEQYF. Written as DNA, the CDR3 is TGTGCCACCAGCAAGGGCGGGGGGTACGAGCAGTACTTC. The V gene is TRBV15, the J gene TRBJ2-7, with TRBD2 matching 8 bases. The CDR3 totals 13 residues. V shed 4 bases and J 4 bases; nucleotides not matched to a gene: 3. Germline V CDR1 and CDR2: LNHNV, YYDKDF (reference sequence).

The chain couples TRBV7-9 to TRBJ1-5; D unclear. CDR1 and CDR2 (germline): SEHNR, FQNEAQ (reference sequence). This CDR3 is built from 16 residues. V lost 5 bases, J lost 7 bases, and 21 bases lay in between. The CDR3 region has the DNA TGTGCCAGCAGCCCCCTAGCGGGAGGAAGCAGACAGCCCCAGCATTTT. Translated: CASSPLAGGSRQPQHF. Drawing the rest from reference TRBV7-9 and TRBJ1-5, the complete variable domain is DTGVSQNPRHKITKRGQNVTFRCDPISEHNRLYWYRQTLGQGPEFLTYFQNEAQLEKSRLLSDRFSAERPKGSFSTLEIQRTEQGDSAMYLCASSPLAGGSRQPQHFGDGTRLSIL.

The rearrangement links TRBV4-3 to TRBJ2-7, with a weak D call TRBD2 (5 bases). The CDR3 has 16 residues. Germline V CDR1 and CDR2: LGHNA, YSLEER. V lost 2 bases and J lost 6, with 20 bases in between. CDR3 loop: CASSQRSGVFLSEQYF. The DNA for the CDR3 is TGCGCCAGCAGCCAAAGGTCCGGGGTTTTCCTAAGCGAGCAGTACTTC.

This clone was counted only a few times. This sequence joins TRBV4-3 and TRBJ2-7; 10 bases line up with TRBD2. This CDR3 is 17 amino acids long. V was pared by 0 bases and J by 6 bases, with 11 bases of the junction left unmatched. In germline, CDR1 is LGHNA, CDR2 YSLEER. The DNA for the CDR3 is TGCGCCAGCAGCCAAGATAGGAAAAGACTAGCGGGCGGCGAGCAGTACTTC. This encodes CASSQDRKRLAGGEQYF.

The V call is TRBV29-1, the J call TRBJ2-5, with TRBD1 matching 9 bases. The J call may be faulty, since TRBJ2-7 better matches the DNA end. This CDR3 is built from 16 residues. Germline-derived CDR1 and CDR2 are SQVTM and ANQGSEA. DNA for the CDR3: TGCAGCGTTGACCCGCACGGGACAGGGAGGACCTACGAGCAGTACTTC. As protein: CSVDPHGTGRTYEQYF.